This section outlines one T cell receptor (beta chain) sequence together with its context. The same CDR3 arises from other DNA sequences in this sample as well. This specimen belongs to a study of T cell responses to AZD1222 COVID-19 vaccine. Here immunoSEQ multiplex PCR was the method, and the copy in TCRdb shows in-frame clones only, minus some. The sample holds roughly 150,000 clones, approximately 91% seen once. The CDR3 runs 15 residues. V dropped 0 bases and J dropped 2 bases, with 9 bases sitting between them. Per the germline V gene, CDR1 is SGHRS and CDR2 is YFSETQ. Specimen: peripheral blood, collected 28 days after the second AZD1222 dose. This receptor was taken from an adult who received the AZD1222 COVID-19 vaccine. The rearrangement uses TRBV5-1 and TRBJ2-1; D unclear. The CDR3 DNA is TGCGCCAGCAGCTTGGCCCCCGGAGCCTACAATGAGCAGTTCTTC. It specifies CASSLAPGAYNEQFF.